The clone carrying this TCR beta chain occurred once. Its antigen is still unknown. This entry is derived from a study of cytomegalovirus exposure and HLA in healthy donors. General observations from the study: In vitro experiments confirmed that three CMV-associated chains were specific for CMV antigens. The listing of fewer than 200 TCR beta chains classed them as cytomegalovirus-associated.

The donors were part of the validation cohort, which consisted of under 150 subjects and was separate from the first cohort of 666 subjects. Assay used: immunoSEQ multiplex PCR; TCRdb lists only in-frame clones, some missing. The sample contains more than 120,000 clones, roughly 86% of which appear only once. CDR1 SGHRS and CDR2 YFSETQ come from the germline V gene. CDR3 length: 14 amino acids. The trim removed 5 bases at V and 5 bases at J, leaving 7 bases unmatched. The chain carries TRBV5-1 and TRBJ2-1; TRBD2 agrees at 7 bases. Sequenced input: PBMCs. This clonotype was obtained from a man younger than 35 in good health and CMV-seropositive. The CDR3 DNA is TGCGCCAGCAGTGGGGCGGGAGAGCACAATGAGCAGTTCTTC. Protein product: CASSGAGEHNEQFF.